This T cell receptor (beta chain) was identified in a study of T cell clonality in common variable immunodeficiency. Broader study findings: Reportedly, TCR beta sequences from common variable immunodeficiency showed fewer deletions and N-nucleotide insertions. Repertoire-complication correlations in CVID were limited by patient heterogeneity.

The CDR3 is 15 residues long. Germline-derived CDR1 and CDR2 are SNHLY and FYNNEI. There are a few counts of this clone. Its cognate antigen is unknown. The read stops 3 residues short of the end of the CDR3; the missing end is completed from the germline J gene. Patients and controls were mostly of Caucasian heritage. Clones were read by immunoSEQ multiplex PCR, and TCRdb kept only the in-frame ones, dropping some. Listed for the sample are roughly 29,000 clones, none seen a single time. The source material was peripheral blood mononuclear cells. V gene TRBV2 combines with J gene TRBJ1-6; D may be TRBD1 (5 bases). The receptor was isolated from a human donor with common variable immunodeficiency. The CDR3 bases that were read are TGTGCCAGCAGTGAGGCCAGGGTTACGAGCTCAACC. Its translation is CASSEARVTSST. The entire CDR3 protein is CASSEARVTSSTLHF.